This entry features one TCR beta chain sequence. The data belong to a study of PD-L1 blockade in urothelial cancer. As for the study in general: Each blood sample yielded a median of about 150,000 T cells.

Using immunoSEQ multiplex PCR, the repertoire was profiled, and TCRdb retains in-frame clones only, with some absent. The table lists more than 85,000 clones, approximately 90% of them singletons. Germline V lookup: CDR1 LNHDA, CDR2 SQIVND (reference sequence). The CDR3 contains 12 residues. V was clipped by 5 bases and J by 7 bases, with 9 bases between them. The receptor comes from a woman aged 80 or older with urothelial cancer. The chain carries TRBV19 and TRBJ2-1, with D perhaps matching TRBD2 (6 bases). Specimen: PBMCs, collected around atezolizumab (anti-PD-L1) treatment. The CDR3 region is CASSETRNEQFF. CDR3 nucleotide sequence: TGTGCCAGTAGTGAGACTAGGAATGAGCAGTTCTTC.